This entry concerns a single T cell receptor (beta chain). What it recognizes is unknown. Germline lookup yields CDR1 SGHAT and CDR2 FQNNGV. V lost 6 bases, J lost 4 bases, and 7 bases stayed unmatched. The CDR3 totals 15 residues. The data belong to a study of glioma-infiltrating T cells after dendritic cell vaccination. On the study more broadly: Glioblastoma patients came from Phase I and II dendritic cell vaccination trials.

Study observations and caveats: Higher pretreatment TIL content predicted longer progression-free time and survival.

Time point described: after dendritic cell vaccination, including at tumor progression/relapse. Produced via immunoSEQ multiplex PCR; TCRdb's table is partial and in-frame only. The repertoire has roughly 80,000 clones, around 86% of them found once; the top ten carry approximately 2.1%. V gene TRBV11-2 combines with J gene TRBJ2-7, with TRBD1 identical over 12 bases. This specimen was blood, taken after dendritic cell vaccination. This receptor was obtained from a human donor with glioblastoma. CDR3 amino acids: CASSPRGQGAYEQYF. CDR3 sequence (DNA): TGTGCCAGCAGTCCTCGGGGACAGGGGGCGTACGAGCAGTACTTC.